This TCR beta chain stems from a study of vaccination effects on CD4 cells after COVID-19. Method: immunoSEQ multiplex PCR; TCRdb's copy keeps in-frame clones and lacks some. This table has 65,000 or so clones, roughly four fifths appearing once. Overall study results and limits: Common cold coronaviruses were cross-recognized by only 1 of 255 vaccine-induced clones in healthy vaccinees. At late timepoints after vaccination, vaccine- and infection-induced clones shrank markedly.

As regards this clone: Its specificity is not known.

The ViraFEST assay expanded antigen-specific CD4+ T cells with viral peptide pools before sequencing. With roughly nine days of culture completed, CD4+ T cells were isolated. Negative nucleocapsid antibody tests before and after vaccination confirmed no previous SARS-CoV-2 infection. CDR1 KGHSH and CDR2 LQKENI come from the germline V gene. The V end lost 2 bases, the J end lost 0 bases, and 1 base lay between the germline ends. The CDR3 totals 13 residues. This specimen was CD4+ T cells from PBMCs cultured with HCoV-NL63 spike peptides, taken before COVID-19 vaccination. The chain employs TRBV18 and TRBJ1-4, with D uncertain. The TCR comes from a human donor who received a COVID-19 vaccine. The CDR3 coding sequence is TGTGCCAGCTCACCAGCAACTAATGAAAAACTGTTTTTT. It specifies CASSPATNEKLFF.